This passage covers 18 T cell receptor beta chains from one sample sequenced in a study of T-cell reconstitution after alpha-beta-depleted transplantation in children. Unique molecular identifiers were used in preparing the TCRbeta library. TCRdb recomputed calls from the PCR reads with MiXCR, one row per CDR3 protein. The top ten hold approximately 2.3% of the sample, which has roughly 500,000 distinct CDR3 sequences, over 25% seen once. Sequences were derived from PBMCs from the stem cell graft donor, sampled from the stem cell graft. Receptors originate from a human donor who donated a stem cell graft to a child with aplastic anemia.

The table lists this clonotype with a few counts. The CDR3 protein is CASSASSNQPQHF. The CDR3 nucleotides are TGTGCCAGCAGTGCATCTAGCAATCAGCCCCAGCATTTT. J is TRBJ1-5 and V is TRBV12-3 or TRBV12-4; D not certain. The CDR3 sequence is 13 residues long. The V and J ends lost 5 bases and 0 bases respectively, with 5 bases between them.

The chain recombines TRBV20-1 with TRBJ2-1; D ambiguous. The CDR3 length is 13 residues. Germline values: CDR1 DFQATT, CDR2 SNEGSKA (reference sequence). Deletions cut 3 bases from V and 9 bases from J, with 15 bases between. The CDR3 bases are TGCAGTGCTAGTGGGCCTTCGGTCCTTGAGCAGTTCTTC. It translates to CSASGPSVLEQFF.

This chain connects TRBV6-2 or TRBV6-3 to TRBJ2-2, with D uncertain. The CDR3 runs to 16 residues. Trimming shortened V by 0 bases and J by 3 bases, and 11 bases separated the two germline ends. The germline CDR1 and CDR2 sequences are MNHEY and SVGEGT. CDR3 nucleotide sequence: TGTGCCAGCAGTTACTCTCAGAGTGACTACACCGGGGAGCTGTTTTTT. It yields the protein CASSYSQSDYTGELFF.

The chain employs TRBV6-2 or TRBV6-3 and TRBJ2-3; no clear D gene. Germline CDR1 MNHEY, CDR2 SVGEGT. This CDR3 region has 12 residues. The V end was cut by 6 bases, the J end by 6 bases, with 10 bases between. In DNA, the CDR3 is TGTGCCAGCAGCCTCAATCCGGATACGCAGTATTTT. Translating it yields CASSLNPDTQYF.

The chain couples TRBV20-1 to TRBJ1-1; D remains ambiguous. Germline CDR1 and CDR2: DFQATT and SNEGSKA (reference sequence). The V end was cut by 4 bases, the J end by 3 bases, with 9 bases between. CDR3 length: 12 amino acids. DNA for the CDR3: TGCAGTGCTACGAACCGCGACACTGAAGCTTTCTTT. Translated: CSATNRDTEAFF.

There are a few counts of this clonotype. CDR3 protein: CATSNLGFQSSYNSPLHF. CDR3 nucleotide sequence: TGTGCCACCAGCAATTTGGGCTTCCAGAGCTCCTATAATTCACCCCTCCACTTT. The rearrangement joins TRBV15 to TRBJ1-6; D remains ambiguous. The V end lost 4 bases, the J end lost 0 bases, and 16 bases lay between the germline ends. The CDR3 spans 18 residues. The germline CDR1 and CDR2 sequences are LNHNV and YYDKDF (reference sequence).

This clonotype was detected a few times. The rearrangement joins TRBV7-8 to TRBJ2-1; 8 positions agree with TRBD2. Germline V CDR1 and CDR2: SGHVS, FQNEAQ. V lost 3 bases to trimming and J lost 1 base; unmatched junction nucleotides: 5. This CDR3 is 16 amino acids long. Here the CDR3 reads CASSFSGRSSYNEQFF. The CDR3 DNA reads TGTGCCAGCAGCTTCAGCGGGAGATCATCCTACAATGAGCAGTTCTTC.

This chain connects TRBV11-2 to TRBJ2-1, with unresolved D. Trimming left V 5 bases short and J 5 bases short, with 7 bases between. Germline V gene data show CDR1 as SGHAT and CDR2 as FQNNGV. The CDR3 length is 12 residues. DNA of the CDR3: TGTGCCAGCAGCCGAGACGACAATGAGCAGTTCTTC. Its protein product is CASSRDDNEQFF.

This clonotype was found a few times. This chain joins TRBV2 and TRBJ1-5; 7 bases fit TRBD1. The CDR3 totals 15 residues. Germline CDR1 is SNHLY and CDR2 is FYNNEI. V shed 2 bases and J 0 bases; nucleotides not matched to a gene: 1. CDR3 sequence: CASSEQGDSNQPQHF. The CDR3 region has the DNA TGTGCCAGCAGTGAACAGGGGGATAGCAATCAGCCCCAGCATTTT.

This clonotype has a handful of counts. The junction departs from the called germline gene at one end, perhaps through a read error. V gene TRBV6-2 or TRBV6-3 combines with J gene TRBJ2-3; tentatively, D is TRBD2 (5 bases). This CDR3 is built from 12 residues. Germline CDR1 reads MNHEY; CDR2 reads SVGEGT. In DNA form, the CDR3 reads TGCGCCAGCAGAGGGAGCACAGATACGCAGTATTTT. Translating gives CASRGSTDTQYF.

The sample holds a few counts of this clonotype. The rearrangement joins TRBV20-1 to TRBJ1-3, with D tentatively TRBD1 (6 bases). Trimming removed 5 bases from V and 0 bases from J, with 17 bases in between. Germline CDR1 reads DFQATT; CDR2 reads SNEGSKA (reference sequence). The CDR3 is made up of 16 amino acids. The CDR3 DNA is TGCAGTGCTTCAGGCCGACAGGACAACTCTGGAAACACCATATATTTT. This codes for CSASGRQDNSGNTIYF.

Concerning this clonotype itself: The DNA is left out, because the CDR3 cannot be placed on it with certainty; the CDR3 is given as TCRdb lists it. The gene calls are TRBV6-8 and TRBJ2-1; the D segment call TRBD2 is taken from the table without a DNA check. Looked up from germline, CDR1 is MNHGY and CDR2 is SAAAGT. The CDR3 comprises 13 residues, both ends counted. The CDR3 loop is CASSTSGSSEQFF.

The chain has TRBV18 and TRBJ2-6; D is perhaps TRBD2 (6 bases). Germline values: CDR1 KGHSH, CDR2 LQKENI. The CDR3 loop spans 19 amino acids. Trimming cost V 2 bases and J 4 bases, with 21 bases left between them. CDR3 nucleotide sequence: TGTGCCAGCTCACCATCAGCGGGCGGCCTCTCCTCGGGGGCCAACGTCCTGACTTTC. The encoded protein is CASSPSAGGLSSGANVLTF.

V usage is TRBV20-1 and J usage is TRBJ2-7, with 10 bases identical to TRBD2. V was pared by 0 bases and J by 0 bases, with 8 bases of the junction left unmatched. Germline CDR1 is DFQATT and CDR2 is SNEGSKA (reference sequence). The CDR3 runs 17 residues. In nucleotides, the CDR3 is TGCAGTGCTAGAGATCTAGGACTAGCGGCAAGCTCCTACGAGCAGTACTTC. Protein: CSARDLGLAASSYEQYF.

V usage is TRBV12-3 or TRBV12-4 and J usage is TRBJ1-2; D unresolved. V shed 3 bases and J shed 6 bases, with 8 bases lying between them. The CDR3 covers 12 residues. CDR3 sequence reads: CASSFSGDGYTF. CDR3 DNA: TGTGCCAGCAGTTTTTCTGGGGATGGCTACACCTTC.

The chain carries TRBV6-2 or TRBV6-3 and TRBJ1-5, with D uncertain. The length of the CDR3 is 15 residues. The V and J ends lost 7 bases and 5 bases respectively, with 18 bases between them. Germline-derived CDR1 and CDR2 are MNHEY and SVGEGT. The CDR3 DNA follows: TGTGCCAGCAAGTCCACGGTGGGGTATGATCAGCCCCAGCATTTT. It is translated as CASKSTVGYDQPQHF.

This chain uses TRBV6-2 or TRBV6-3 with TRBJ2-1, with 10 bases lining up with TRBD2. With V trimmed by 4 bases and J by 7 bases, 10 bases remained unmatched. Per the germline V gene, CDR1 is MNHEY and CDR2 is SVGEGT. This CDR3 has 16 residues. The CDR3 loop reads CASSWSLAGATNEQFF. In DNA, the CDR3 is TGTGCCAGCAGTTGGTCGCTAGCGGGAGCTACAAATGAGCAGTTCTTC.

The chain joins TRBV20-1 to TRBJ2-7, with no clear D. V was clipped by 0 bases and J by 0 bases, with 18 bases between them. The CDR3 totals 17 residues. Germline V lookup: CDR1 DFQATT, CDR2 SNEGSKA (reference sequence). The CDR3 sequence: CSARDSPEWVSSYEQYF. In DNA, the CDR3 is TGCAGTGCTAGAGATTCGCCCGAATGGGTCAGCTCCTACGAGCAGTACTTC.